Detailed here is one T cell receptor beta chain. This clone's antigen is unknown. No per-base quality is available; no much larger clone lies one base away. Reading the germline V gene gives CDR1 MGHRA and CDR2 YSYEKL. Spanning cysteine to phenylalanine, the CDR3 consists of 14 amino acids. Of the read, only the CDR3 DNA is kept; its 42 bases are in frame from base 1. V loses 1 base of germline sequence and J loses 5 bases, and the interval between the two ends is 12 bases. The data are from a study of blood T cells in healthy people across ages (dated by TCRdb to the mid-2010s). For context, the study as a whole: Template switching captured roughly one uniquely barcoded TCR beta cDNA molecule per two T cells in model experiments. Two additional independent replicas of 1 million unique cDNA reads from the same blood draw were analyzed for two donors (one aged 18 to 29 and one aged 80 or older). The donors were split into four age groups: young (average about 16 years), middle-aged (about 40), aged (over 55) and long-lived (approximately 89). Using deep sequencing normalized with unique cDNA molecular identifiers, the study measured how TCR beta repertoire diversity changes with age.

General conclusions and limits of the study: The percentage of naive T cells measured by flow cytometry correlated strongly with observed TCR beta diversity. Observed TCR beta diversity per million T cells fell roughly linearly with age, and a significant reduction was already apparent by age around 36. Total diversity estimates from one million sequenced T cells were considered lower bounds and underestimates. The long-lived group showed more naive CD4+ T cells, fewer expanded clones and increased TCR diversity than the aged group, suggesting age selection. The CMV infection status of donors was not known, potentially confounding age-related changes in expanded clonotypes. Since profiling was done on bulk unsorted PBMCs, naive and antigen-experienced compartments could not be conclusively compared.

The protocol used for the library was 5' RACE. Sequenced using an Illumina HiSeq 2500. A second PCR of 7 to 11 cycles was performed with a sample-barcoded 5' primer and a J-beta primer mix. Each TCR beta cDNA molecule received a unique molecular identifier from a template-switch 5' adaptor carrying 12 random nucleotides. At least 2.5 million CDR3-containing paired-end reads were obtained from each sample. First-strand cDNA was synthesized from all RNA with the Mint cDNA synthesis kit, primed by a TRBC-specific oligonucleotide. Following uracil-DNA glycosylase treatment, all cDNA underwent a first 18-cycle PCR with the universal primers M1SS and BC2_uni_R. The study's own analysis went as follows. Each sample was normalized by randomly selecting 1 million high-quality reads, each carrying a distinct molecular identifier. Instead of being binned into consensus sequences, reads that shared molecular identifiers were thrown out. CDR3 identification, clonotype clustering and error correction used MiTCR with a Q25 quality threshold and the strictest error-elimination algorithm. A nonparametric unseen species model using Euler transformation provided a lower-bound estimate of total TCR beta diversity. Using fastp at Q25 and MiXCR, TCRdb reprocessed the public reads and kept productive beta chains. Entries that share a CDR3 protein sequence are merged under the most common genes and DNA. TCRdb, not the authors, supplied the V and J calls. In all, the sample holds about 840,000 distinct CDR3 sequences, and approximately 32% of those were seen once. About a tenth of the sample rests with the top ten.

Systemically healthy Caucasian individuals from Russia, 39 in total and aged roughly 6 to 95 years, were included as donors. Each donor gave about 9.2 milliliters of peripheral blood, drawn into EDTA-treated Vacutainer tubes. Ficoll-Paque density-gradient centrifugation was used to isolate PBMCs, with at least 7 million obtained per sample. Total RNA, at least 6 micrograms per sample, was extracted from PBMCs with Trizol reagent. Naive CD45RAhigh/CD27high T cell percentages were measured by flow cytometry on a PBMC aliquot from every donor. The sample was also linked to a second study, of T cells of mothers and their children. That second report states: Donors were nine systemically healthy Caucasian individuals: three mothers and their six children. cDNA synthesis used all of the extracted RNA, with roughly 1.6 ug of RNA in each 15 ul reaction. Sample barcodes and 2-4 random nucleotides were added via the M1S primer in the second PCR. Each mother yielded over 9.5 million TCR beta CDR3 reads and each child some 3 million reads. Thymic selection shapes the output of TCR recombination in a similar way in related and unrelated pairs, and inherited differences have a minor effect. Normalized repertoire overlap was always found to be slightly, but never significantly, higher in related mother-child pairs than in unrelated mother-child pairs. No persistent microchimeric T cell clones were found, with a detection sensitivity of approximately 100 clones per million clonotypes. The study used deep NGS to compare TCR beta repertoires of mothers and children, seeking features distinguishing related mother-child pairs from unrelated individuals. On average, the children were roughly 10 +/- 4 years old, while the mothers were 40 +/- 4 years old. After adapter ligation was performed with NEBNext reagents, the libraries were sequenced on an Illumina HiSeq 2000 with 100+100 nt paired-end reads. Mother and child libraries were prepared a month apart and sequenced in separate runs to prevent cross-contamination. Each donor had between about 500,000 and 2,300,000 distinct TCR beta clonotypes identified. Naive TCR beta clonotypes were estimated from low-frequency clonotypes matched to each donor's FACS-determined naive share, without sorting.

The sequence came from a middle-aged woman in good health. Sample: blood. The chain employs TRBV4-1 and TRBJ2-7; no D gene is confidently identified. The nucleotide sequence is TGCGCCAGCAGCCAAGTAGCAACAAGGAACGAGCAGTACTTC. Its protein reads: CASSQVATRNEQYF.